This T cell receptor beta chain was profiled in a study of blood T cell repertoires in COVID-19. CDR3 size: 14 residues. Germline CDR1 MDHEN, CDR2 SYDVKM. Trimming cost V 6 bases and J 4 bases; bases outside gene matches: 7. The method was immunoSEQ multiplex PCR; TCRdb's version includes in-frame clones alone and lacks a portion of them. The sample holds 130,000 or so clones, 65% to 85% seen once. Sequencing was carried out using peripheral blood. The chain employs TRBV28 and TRBJ2-3; 7 nucleotides agree with TRBD2. The TCR originated in a man under 40 with COVID-19, enrolled during active disease. The CDR3 DNA reads TGTGCCAGCAGGGTGGGGAGGGGTCCAGATACGCAGTATTTT. Residues: CASRVGRGPDTQYF.